The source of this T cell receptor beta chain is a study of vaccination effects on CD4 cells after COVID-19. Overall study context: There were two convalescent patients who gave samples 16 days and one week before vaccination.

This CDR3 spans 16 amino acids. Per germline, CDR1 SSHAT and CDR2 FNYEAQ (reference sequence). Expansion of antigen-specific CD4+ T cells with viral peptide pools was carried out by the ViraFEST assay before sequencing. CD4+ T cell isolation took place after 10 days of culture. PCR-confirmed SARS-CoV-2 infection occurred in the person between March and December 2020. Assay used: immunoSEQ multiplex PCR; TCRdb lists only in-frame clones, some missing. The sample records fewer than 90,000 clones, about 69% being singletons. The table lists this clone with a few counts. Its antigen is as yet unknown. At one boundary the junction diverges from the germline segment, which might be a read error.

The J gene is TRBJ2-7, the V gene TRBV7-7; D is perhaps TRBD1 (6 bases). The source of this sequence is a human donor who had a prior SARS-CoV-2 infection. Material: CD4+ T cells from PBMCs cultured with HIV peptides, obtained before COVID-19 vaccination. Sample subset: HIV-1 Nef peptide pool negative control/reference culture. The CDR3 DNA reads as TGTGCTAGCAGCCACCCATTTAACAGGGCCCCCTACGAGCAGTACTTC. Protein product: CASSHPFNRAPYEQYF.